Listed below are T cell receptor beta chains from one sample, sequenced in a study of T-cell reconstitution after alpha-beta-depleted transplantation in children. TCRdb called the PCR reads again in MiXCR, with one record for every CDR3 protein. The sample holds around 300,000 distinct CDR3 sequences, over 9.5% seen once. This specimen was PBMCs, taken before TCRalphabeta/CD19-depleted stem cell transplant. The receptor set was obtained from a boy in the first two years of life with acute myeloid leukemia, due to receive a stem cell transplant. Each CDR3 is given with its conserved first and last residue. The D gene is left open where the match is weak. The size of a clone is reported for some rows only, either as once, few or many, or as a class for expanded clones.

TRBJ1-1	-	many	TRBV7-2	CASSLKFRQSSNTEAFF	TGTGCCAGCAGCTTAAAATTCAGACAGTCCTCGAACACTGAAGCTTTCTTT
TRBJ2-2	TRBD2	many	TRBV7-2	CASSLAGGPANTGELFF	TGTGCCAGCTCCTTAGCGGGAGGGCCCGCGAACACCGGGGAGCTGTTTTTT
TRBJ2-7	TRBD2	many	TRBV5-5	CASIPFGGGSYEQYF	TGTGCCAGCATCCCTTTTGGGGGGGGCTCCTACGAGCAGTACTTC
TRBJ1-1	-	many	TRBV6-1	CASSVWTGMNTEAFF	TGTGCCAGCAGTGTGTGGACCGGGATGAACACTGAAGCTTTCTTT
TRBJ2-3	TRBD2	many	TRBV15	CATSRDKAGADTQYF	TGTGCCACCAGCAGAGATAAAGCGGGGGCAGATACGCAGTATTTT
TRBJ2-7	-	-	TRBV18	CASSPLILGSEQYF	TGTGCCAGCTCACCGCTCATATTGGGGAGCGAGCAGTACTTC
TRBJ2-1	-	many	TRBV27	CSSSPYPNNNEQFF	TGTTCCAGCAGTCCCTACCCGAACAACAATGAGCAGTTCTTC
TRBJ1-1	-	many	TRBV4-3	CASSQGQWGTEAFF	TGCGCCAGCAGCCAAGGACAGTGGGGGACTGAAGCTTTCTTT
TRBJ2-6	TRBD2	-	TRBV2	CASRGGVSSGANVLTF	TGTGCCAGCAGGGGGGGGGTATCCTCTGGGGCCAACGTCCTGACTTTC
TRBJ2-7	TRBD1	few	TRBV20-1	CSASATGGGSYEQYF	TGCAGTGCTAGCGCTACAGGGGGAGGCTCCTACGAGCAGTACTTC